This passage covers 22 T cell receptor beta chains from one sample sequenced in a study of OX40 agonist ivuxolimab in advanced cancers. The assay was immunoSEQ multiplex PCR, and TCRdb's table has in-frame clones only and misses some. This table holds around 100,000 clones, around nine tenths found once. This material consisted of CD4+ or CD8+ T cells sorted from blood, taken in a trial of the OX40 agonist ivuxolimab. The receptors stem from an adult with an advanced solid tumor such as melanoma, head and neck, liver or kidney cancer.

DNA for the CDR3: TGCGCCAGCAGCTTTGCAGGGTTGAACACCGGGGAGCTGTTTTTT. This translates into CASSFAGLNTGELFF. This chain connects TRBV5-1 to TRBJ2-2; D possibly corresponds to TRBD1 (5 bases). This CDR3 has 15 residues. Looked up from germline, CDR1 is SGHRS and CDR2 is YFSETQ. With 2 bases removed from V and 1 base from J, the gap between germline ends came to 9 bases.

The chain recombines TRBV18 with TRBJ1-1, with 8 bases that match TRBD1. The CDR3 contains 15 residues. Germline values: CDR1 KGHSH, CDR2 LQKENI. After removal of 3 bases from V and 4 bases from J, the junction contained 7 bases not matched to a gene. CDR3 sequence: CASSPLGTGGTEAFF. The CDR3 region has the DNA TGTGCCAGCTCACCTTTAGGAACAGGGGGCACTGAAGCTTTCTTT.

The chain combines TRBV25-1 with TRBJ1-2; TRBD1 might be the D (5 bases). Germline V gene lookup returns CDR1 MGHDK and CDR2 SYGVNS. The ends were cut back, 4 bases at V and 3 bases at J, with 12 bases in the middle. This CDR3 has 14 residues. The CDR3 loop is CASSAGGVYYGYTF. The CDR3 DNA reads TGTGCCAGCAGTGCCGGGGGGGTTTACTATGGCTACACCTTC.

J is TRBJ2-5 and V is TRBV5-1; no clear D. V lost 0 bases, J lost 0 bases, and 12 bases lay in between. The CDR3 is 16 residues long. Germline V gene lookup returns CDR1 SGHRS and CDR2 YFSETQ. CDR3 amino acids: CASSLDPHGNQETQYF. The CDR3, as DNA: TGCGCCAGCAGCTTGGACCCTCATGGGAACCAAGAGACCCAGTACTTC.

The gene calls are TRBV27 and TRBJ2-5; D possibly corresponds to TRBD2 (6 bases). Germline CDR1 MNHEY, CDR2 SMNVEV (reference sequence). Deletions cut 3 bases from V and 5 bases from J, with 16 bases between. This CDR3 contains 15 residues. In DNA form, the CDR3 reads TGTGCCAGCAGTTTTCTCGGGAGCGGTGGTGAGACCCAGTACTTC. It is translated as CASSFLGSGGETQYF.

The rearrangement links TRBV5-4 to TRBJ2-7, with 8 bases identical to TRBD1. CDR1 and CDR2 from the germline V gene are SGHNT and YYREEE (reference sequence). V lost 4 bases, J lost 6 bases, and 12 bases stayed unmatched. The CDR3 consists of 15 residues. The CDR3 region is CASSGSTGAQTEQYF. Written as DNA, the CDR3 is TGTGCCAGCAGCGGTTCGACAGGGGCGCAGACCGAGCAGTACTTC.

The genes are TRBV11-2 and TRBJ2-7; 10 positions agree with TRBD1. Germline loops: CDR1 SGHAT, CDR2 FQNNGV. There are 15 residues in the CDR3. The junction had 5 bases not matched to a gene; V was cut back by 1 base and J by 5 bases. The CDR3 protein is CASSLVTGQGDEQYF. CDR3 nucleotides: TGTGCCAGCAGCTTAGTGACCGGACAGGGGGACGAGCAGTACTTC.

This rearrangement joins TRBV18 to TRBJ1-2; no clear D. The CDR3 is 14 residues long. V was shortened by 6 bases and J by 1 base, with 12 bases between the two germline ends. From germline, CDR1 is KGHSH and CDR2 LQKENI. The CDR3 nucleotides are TGTGCCAGCTCCCTAGGACGGAATAACTATGGCTACACCTTC. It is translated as CASSLGRNNYGYTF.

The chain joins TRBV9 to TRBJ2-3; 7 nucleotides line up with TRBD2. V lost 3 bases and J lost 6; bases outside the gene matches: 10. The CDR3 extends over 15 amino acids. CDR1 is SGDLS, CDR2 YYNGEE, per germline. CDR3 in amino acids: CASSGLAGVRDTQYF. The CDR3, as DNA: TGTGCCAGCAGCGGTCTGGCGGGAGTTCGGGATACGCAGTATTTT.

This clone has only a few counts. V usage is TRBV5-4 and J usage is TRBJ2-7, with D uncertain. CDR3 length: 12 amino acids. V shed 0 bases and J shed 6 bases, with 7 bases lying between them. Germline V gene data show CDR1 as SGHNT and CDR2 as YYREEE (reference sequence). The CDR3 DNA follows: TGTGCCAGCAGCTTGGGAGGCGTCGAGCAGTACTTC. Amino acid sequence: CASSLGGVEQYF.

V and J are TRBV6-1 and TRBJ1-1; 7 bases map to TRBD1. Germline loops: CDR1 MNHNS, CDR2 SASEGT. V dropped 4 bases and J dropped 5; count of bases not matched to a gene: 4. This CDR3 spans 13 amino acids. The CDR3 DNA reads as TGTGCCAGCAGTGCCGCAGGGGGGACTGAAGCTTTCTTT. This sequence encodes CASSAAGGTEAFF.

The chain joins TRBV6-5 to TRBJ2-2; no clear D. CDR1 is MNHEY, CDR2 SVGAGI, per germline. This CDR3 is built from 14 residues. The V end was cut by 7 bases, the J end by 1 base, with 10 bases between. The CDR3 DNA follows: TGTGCCAGCACACGGACGGGGAACACCGGGGAGCTGTTTTTT. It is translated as CASTRTGNTGELFF.

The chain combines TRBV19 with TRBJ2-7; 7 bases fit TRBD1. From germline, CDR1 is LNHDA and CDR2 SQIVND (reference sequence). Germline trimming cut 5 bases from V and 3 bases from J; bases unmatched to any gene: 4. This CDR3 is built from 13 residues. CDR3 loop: CASSPQGFYEQYF. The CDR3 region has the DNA TGTGCCAGTAGTCCACAGGGGTTCTACGAGCAGTACTTC.

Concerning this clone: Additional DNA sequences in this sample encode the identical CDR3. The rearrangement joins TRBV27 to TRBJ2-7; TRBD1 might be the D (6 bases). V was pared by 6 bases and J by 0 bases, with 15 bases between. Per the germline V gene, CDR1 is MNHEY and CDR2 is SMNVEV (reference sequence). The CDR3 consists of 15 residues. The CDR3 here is CASRTKGDGSYEQYF. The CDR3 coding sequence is TGTGCCAGCAGAACAAAGGGGGACGGCTCCTACGAGCAGTACTTC.

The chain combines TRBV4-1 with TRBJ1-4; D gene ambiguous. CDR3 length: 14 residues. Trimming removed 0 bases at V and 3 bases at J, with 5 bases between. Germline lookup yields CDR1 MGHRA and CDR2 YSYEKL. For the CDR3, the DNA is TGCGCCAGCAGCCAAGATCGGCCTAATGAAAAACTGTTTTTT. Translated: CASSQDRPNEKLFF.

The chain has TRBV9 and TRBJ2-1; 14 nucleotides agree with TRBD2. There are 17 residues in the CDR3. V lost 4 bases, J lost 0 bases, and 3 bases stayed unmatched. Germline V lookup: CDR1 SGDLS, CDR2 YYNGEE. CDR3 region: CASSSGTSGSSYNEQFF. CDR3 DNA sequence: TGTGCCAGCAGCTCCGGGACTAGCGGGAGCTCCTACAATGAGCAGTTCTTC.

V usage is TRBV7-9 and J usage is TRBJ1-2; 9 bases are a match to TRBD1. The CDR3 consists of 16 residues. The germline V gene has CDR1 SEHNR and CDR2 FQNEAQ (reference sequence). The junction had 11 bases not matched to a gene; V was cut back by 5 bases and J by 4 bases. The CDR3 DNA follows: TGTGCCAGCAGCGCGGACAGGGGTAGCCTCCTCTATGGCTACACCTTC. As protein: CASSADRGSLLYGYTF.

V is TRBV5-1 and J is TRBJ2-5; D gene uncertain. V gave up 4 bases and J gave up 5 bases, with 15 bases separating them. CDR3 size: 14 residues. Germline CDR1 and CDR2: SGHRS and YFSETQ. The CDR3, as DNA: TGCGCCAGCAGCCCCGCCGGTGGCCAGGAGACCCAGTACTTC. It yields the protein CASSPAGGQETQYF.

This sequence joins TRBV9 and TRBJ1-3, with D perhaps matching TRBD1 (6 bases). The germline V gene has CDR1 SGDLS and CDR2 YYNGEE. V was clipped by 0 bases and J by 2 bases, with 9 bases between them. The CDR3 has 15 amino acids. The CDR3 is CASSVGRQAGNTIYF. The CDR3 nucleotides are TGTGCCAGCAGCGTAGGCCGACAGGCTGGAAACACCATATATTTT.

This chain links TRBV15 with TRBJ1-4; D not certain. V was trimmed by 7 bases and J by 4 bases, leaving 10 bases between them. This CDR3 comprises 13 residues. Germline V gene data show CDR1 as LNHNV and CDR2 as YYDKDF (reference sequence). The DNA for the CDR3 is TGTGCCACCAAGATAAGGCTTAATGAAAAACTGTTTTTT. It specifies CATKIRLNEKLFF.

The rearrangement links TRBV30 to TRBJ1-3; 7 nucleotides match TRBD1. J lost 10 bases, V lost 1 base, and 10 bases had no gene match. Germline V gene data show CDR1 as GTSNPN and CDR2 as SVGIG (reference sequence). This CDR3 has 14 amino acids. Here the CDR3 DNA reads TGTGCCTGGAGTGCGGGGACAGCCATAAAGACCATATATTTT. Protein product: CAWSAGTAIKTIYF.

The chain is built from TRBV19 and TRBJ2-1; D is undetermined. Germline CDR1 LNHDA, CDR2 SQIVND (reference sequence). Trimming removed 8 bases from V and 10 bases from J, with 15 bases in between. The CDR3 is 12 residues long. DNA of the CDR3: TGTGCCAGTGAAGGGATCGGCTCAGAGCAGTTCTTC. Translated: CASEGIGSEQFF.